This T cell receptor beta chain comes out of a study of regulatory T cells in long-lasting Graves disease (dated by TCRdb to 2020 to 2022). For the study in its entirety: Newly diagnosed Graves' disease patients had taken antithyroid drugs for less than 3 months. The study took place in China and was registered as a clinical trial. A total of about 35 samples underwent TCR sequencing: about 13 from persistent and around 20 from newly diagnosed Graves' disease patients. This study used TCR sequencing and RNA sequencing of peripheral blood to compare persistent Graves' disease patients against newly diagnosed Graves' disease patients. General conclusions and limits of the study: Compared with newly diagnosed patients, patients with persistent Graves' disease had lower TCR Shannon entropy and fewer highly expanded clones, which suggests clonal expansion. Patients with persistent disease shared more public clonotypes (about 2,500) than newly diagnosed patients did (roughly 970). Only peripheral blood was studied, because thyroid tissue, the primary lesion, was inaccessible. Sequencing and analysis were restricted to the TCR beta chain. The authors acknowledged the small sample size as a limitation that may reduce accuracy.

To prepare the library, multiplex PCR was applied. TCRdb records Illumina HiSeq 4000 as the sequencer. iRepertoire HTBI primers and Arm-PCR amplification of CDR3 regions were used to construct TCR beta libraries. Gel purification was performed on PCR products prior to sequencing. The paper's processing steps were these. Gene usage analysis of CDR3 amino acid clonotypes used the roughly 62 TRBV and about 14 TRBJ segments found across samples. COPE and FqMerger were used to merge the filtered high-quality paired reads into contigs. BLAST was used to align contigs to IMGT TRBV, TRBD and TRBJ reference genes, and CDR3 was defined according to IMGT. Any clonotype with a frequency above 0.1% was counted as a highly expanded clone. Shannon entropy served as the measure of repertoire diversity, while the Gini coefficient captured V-J evenness. Clonotypes shared by more than one individual were considered public. The public reads were reanalyzed by TCRdb: fastp trimming at Q25, MiXCR alignment, in-frame beta chains only. Each entry merges the rows of one CDR3 protein and shows their most common DNA and genes. TCRdb assigned the V and J calls; the authors' analysis was not used. This sample gives fewer than 650,000 distinct CDR3 sequences in total; 15% to 20% of them show up just once. Around 18% of the sample goes to the ten largest clones.

Of note for this clonotype: Its specific antigen is unknown. Per-base qualities were not stored, and no clone one base away is much larger.

The intended sense of this specimen's time point label: newly diagnosed GD, antithyroid drugs for less than 3 months. For both TCR sequencing and RNA sequencing, RNA was extracted from PBMCs using TRIzol. Graves' disease was diagnosed according to American Thyroid Association guidelines. Patients were recruited from an endocrinology department in Xi'an, China. From each patient, about 9.7 milliliters of peripheral blood was collected into an EDTA anticoagulant tube. Ficoll Paque Plus density gradient separation was used to isolate PBMCs, and no additional T cell sorting was done. RNA quality was checked with an Agilent 2100 Bioanalyzer and agarose gel, and concentration with a NanoDrop 2000. These data also featured in a second study, about T cells in Graves' hyperthyroidism and ophthalmopathy. Looking at the second paper: Stable Graves' hyperthyroidism was defined as the absence of progression to ophthalmopathy over 18 months of follow-up. Hyperthyroidism patients were newly diagnosed, had a disease duration of under 2 months, and were aged 18 to 65 years. Exclusion was applied to patients with uncontrolled infections, other autoimmune diseases, pregnancy or lactation. Clinical symptoms, serum thyroxine and TRAb, thyroid ultrasound, and orbital computed tomography formed the basis for the diagnoses. A first-round RT-PCR of the TCR CDR3 used the HTBI primer set with the Qiagen OneStep RT-PCR kit. Most expanded thyroid clonotypes (frequency above 0.001) were also detected in blood, suggesting blood repertoires may reflect thyroid immune responses. In cross-validation, a model built on a 13 V-J signature told ophthalmopathy apart from stable hyperthyroidism with 85% to 90% sensitivity and approximately 84% specificity, and in testing the same model reached 80%/75%. In validation, the model predicted progression to ophthalmopathy with roughly 70% sensitivity and roughly 72% specificity, a median of approximately 6.7 months before onset. TCR V-J signatures able to tell the groups apart were searched for in a discovery cohort of 90 to 100 patients, of whom over 40 had Graves' ophthalmopathy and 55 to 65 had stable Graves' hyperthyroidism. Prospective prediction of ophthalmopathy was tested in an independent validation cohort consisting of fewer than 20 hyperthyroidism patients and over 15 patients who later progressed to ophthalmopathy. The approximately 100 discovery patients were divided at random into training and test sets in a 7:3 ratio. In addition, the study compared T-cell repertoires in thyroid tissue and in blood from roughly 6 Graves' hyperthyroidism patients. After blood sampling, hyperthyroidism patients were treated with methimazole at a starting dose of 30 mg daily, and ophthalmopathy patients were treated with high-dose intravenous methylprednisolone. Libraries were constructed in a second round of multiplex PCR, after which size selection and purification were performed. Paired-end sequencing of the libraries was performed with 100 bp reads on an Illumina HiSeq2000. SOAPnuke was used to process the raw data, throwing out any read that contained adapters or uncalled bases, had a mean Phred below 15, or lacked an exact constant-primer or identifier match. High-quality paired reads were merged with COPE v1.2.5, and unique nucleotide sequences were defined as clonotypes. MiTCR v1.1 was used to align the clonotypes against IMGT TRBV, TRBD and TRBJ reference segments. The analysis included only V-J combinations with a frequency above 0.0001, which together covered about 99% of the repertoires. A TCS score was defined as the ratio between F50 (clonal expansion) and ExV (chaos), using BLOSUM62-based TCRdist between CDR3 peptides within each V-J. Welch's t-statistics and random forest reduced roughly 500 V-J features to about 13, which were used in a naive Bayes classifier (R e1071). Sample size was not statistically predetermined, and blinding of investigators to group allocation was not performed. The paper describes TCR Vbeta CDR3 sequencing of about 140 peripheral blood samples, made up of 43 ophthalmopathy patients, over 70 hyperthyroidism patients and some 17 progressor patients.

The source material was peripheral blood mononuclear cells (PBMCs), sampled at new diagnosis, from a patient treated with antithyroid drugs. The TCR sequence derives from a woman aged 25 to 39 with Graves disease. Donor details come from another sample of the same person, matched by shared clones.

This receptor has the CDR3 CASNEQPSSTYEQYF. The DNA sequence follows: TGTGCCAGCAACGAACAGCCTAGCAGTACCTACGAGCAGTACTTC. The sequence joins TRBV28 to TRBJ2-7; the D region possibly corresponds to TRBD2 (5 bases align). The CDR3 sequence holds 15 residues, the cysteine and phenylalanine included. Only the CDR3 portion is preserved as DNA: 45 bases, with reading frame beginning at the first base. Per the germline V gene, MDHEN is the CDR1 and SYDVKM is the CDR2. The trim is 7 bases for V and 2 bases for J, with a gap of 18 bases between the germline ends.